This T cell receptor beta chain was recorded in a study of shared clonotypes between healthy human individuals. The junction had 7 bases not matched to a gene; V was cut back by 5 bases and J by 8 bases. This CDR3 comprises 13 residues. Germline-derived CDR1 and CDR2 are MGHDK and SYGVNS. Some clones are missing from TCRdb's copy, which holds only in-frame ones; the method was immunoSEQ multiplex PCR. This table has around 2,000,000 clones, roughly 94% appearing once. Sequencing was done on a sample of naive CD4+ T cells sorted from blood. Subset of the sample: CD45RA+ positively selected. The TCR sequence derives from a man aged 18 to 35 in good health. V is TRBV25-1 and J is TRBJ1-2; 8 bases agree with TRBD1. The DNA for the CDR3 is TGTGCCAGCAGTCTAGGACAGGGTCAAGGCTACACCTTC. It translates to CASSLGQGQGYTF.